Sequencing of this TCR beta chain was carried out in a study of shared clonotypes between healthy human individuals. General study points: Naive CD4 clonotypes overlapped across a few donors at approximately 4.5%.

V gave up 6 bases and J gave up 8 bases, with 26 bases separating them. The CDR3 contains 17 residues. The germline V gene encodes CDR1 MNHEY and CDR2 SMNVEV (reference sequence). At the deep level, the assay was run. Per the authors' pipeline: There were no quality scores in the junction-only immunoSEQ sequences, so filtering differed. Sequencing was performed with immunoSEQ multiplex PCR; in TCRdb, only in-frame clones are kept and a portion is missing. The DNA gave D and trimming, while V, J and clone size come from that table. The repertoire holds about 1 million clones, with approximately 70% as singletons. This clone was recorded only once. Its specificity is unknown. Those who donated were healthy HIV-negative adults, with no recent acute infections or vaccinations reported.

The chain has TRBV27 and TRBJ2-1, with D perhaps TRBD2 (5 bases). Input material: memory CD4+ T cells sorted from blood. The subset is: CD45RA-negative fraction. This TCR was sampled from a man between 18 and 29 years old in good health. DNA of the CDR3: TGTGCCAGCAGCCCCGTCTCGGATGCTCGGAGTAGCGATGAGCAGTTCTTC. This translates into CASSPVSDARSSDEQFF.